The next 18 T cell receptor beta chains were all read from a single sample in a study of T-cell memory formation after mild COVID-19 (TCRdb year 2021). The library was obtained by 5' RACE. Sequencing used an Illumina NovaSeq 6000. Clones were called with MiXCR by TCRdb after fastp trimmed the public reads at Q25, and only in-frame beta chains were retained. Rows are combined by CDR3 protein, so each entry shows the most common genes and DNA. This sample holds around 390,000 distinct CDR3 sequences; 15% to 20% were observed only once. Of the sample, about a fifth falls within the top ten clones. The sequencing sample was made of PBMCs or a T cell subset sorted from them (not recorded which). Source of these receptors: a young man who had mild COVID-19 (a few samples of this study predate the infection). The sample titles of this study are shuffled in the database, so cell type and time point are left out; the donor was told from shared clones.

The chain is built from TRBV20-1 and TRBJ2-3; 15 nucleotides agree with TRBD2. The V gene end was trimmed by 3 bases and the J gene end by 8 bases; junction bases not matched to a gene: 12. CDR1 and CDR2 (germline): DFQATT, SNEGSKA (reference sequence). The CDR3 spans 17 residues. The CDR3 reads CSASAIGLAGGKGTQYF. The CDR3 DNA follows: TGCAGTGCTAGTGCTATCGGACTAGCGGGGGGGAAGGGTACGCAGTATTTT.

This clonotype appeared a few times. CDR3 loop: CSARRAREYTGELFF. In DNA form, the CDR3 reads TGCAGTGCTAGGCGGGCACGTGAATACACCGGGGAGCTGTTTTTT. This sequence joins TRBV20-1 and TRBJ2-2, with D possibly matching TRBD2 (5 bases). V lost 3 bases and J lost 3, with 14 bases in between. CDR3 size: 15 residues. From germline, CDR1 is DFQATT and CDR2 SNEGSKA (reference sequence).

CDR3 nucleotide sequence: TGCGCCAGCAGTCAAGCGCAGTGGTATAAGCCCCAGCATTTT. Translation: CASSQAQWYKPQHF. This chain connects TRBV23-1 to TRBJ1-5; D unclear. TRBV23-1 is classed as an ORF, of uncertain function. The CDR3 totals 14 residues. V was cut by 2 bases and J by 8 bases, with 13 bases left in between.

This clonotype occurred a few times. The chain uses TRBV7-9 and TRBJ2-7, with D tentatively TRBD2 (6 bases). The CDR3 spans 14 residues. Germline CDR1 reads SEHNR; CDR2 reads FQNEAQ (reference sequence). The germline V and J ends were trimmed by 0 bases and 7 bases, with 13 bases remaining between them. Here the CDR3 DNA reads TGTGCCAGCAGCTTAGCCGGGAGCGTGGGGGAGCAGTACGTC. Translation gives CASSLAGSVGEQYV.

This clonotype was observed a few times. V usage is TRBV12-3 or TRBV12-4 and J usage is TRBJ2-5; the D call may be TRBD1 or TRBD2 (5 bases each). With 5 bases removed from V and 4 bases from J, the gap between germline ends came to 11 bases. The CDR3 is made up of 13 amino acids. CDR3 bases: TGTGCCAGCAGTAACGATGGGGGAGAGACCCAGTACTTC. Protein: CASSNDGGETQYF.

CDR3: CASSPRPPNEKLFF. CDR3 bases: TGTGCCAGCAGCCCCAGGCCCCCTAATGAAAAACTGTTTTTT. V gene TRBV5-6 combines with J gene TRBJ1-4; D unresolved. CDR3 length: 14 residues. V dropped 4 bases and J dropped 3 bases, with 10 bases sitting between them. Germline CDR1 is SGHDT and CDR2 is YYEEEE.

This clonotype showed up just once. V and J are TRBV11-2 and TRBJ1-4; 7 bases are shared with TRBD1. This CDR3 has 15 amino acids. Trimming at V came to 5 bases and at J to 5 bases, leaving 8 bases not matched to a gene. The germline V gene encodes CDR1 SGHAT and CDR2 FQNNGV. The CDR3, as DNA: TGTGCCAGCAGCATAAGACAGGGCCGGAATGAAAAACTGTTTTTT. Its translation: CASSIRQGRNEKLFF.

A few counts support this clonotype. This rearrangement joins TRBV30 to TRBJ2-5; D perhaps matches TRBD2 (5 bases). Germline CDR1 GTSNPN, CDR2 SVGIG (reference sequence). Trimming shortened V by 0 bases and J by 5 bases, and 7 bases separated the two germline ends. The CDR3 contains 12 residues. DNA for the CDR3: TGTGCCTGGAGTGTAGCGGTGGAGACCCAGTACTTC. Translated, it gives CAWSVAVETQYF.

Only a few counts were recorded for this clonotype. The genes are TRBV6-5 and TRBJ2-5; maybe TRBD1 (7 bases). CDR3 size: 15 residues. Germline values: CDR1 MNHEY, CDR2 SVGAGI. Trimming removed 8 bases at V and 5 bases at J, with 21 bases between. The CDR3 is CASRSPDRRGETQYF. For the CDR3, the DNA is TGTGCCAGCCGGAGTCCGGACAGGAGGGGGGAGACCCAGTACTTC.

The DNA for the CDR3 is TGCGCCAGCAGCGAGACCGGGACAACCAACACTGAAGCTTTCTTT. Translation: CASSETGTTNTEAFF. The chain is built from TRBV5-1 and TRBJ1-1; possibly TRBD1 for D (6 bases). Germline values: CDR1 SGHRS, CDR2 YFSETQ. V lost 4 bases and J lost 2, with 15 bases in between. CDR3 length: 15 amino acids.

V and J are TRBV6-4 and TRBJ2-1; D is perhaps TRBD1 or TRBD2 (6 bases each). Germline V gene lookup returns CDR1 MRHNA and CDR2 SNTAGT. Trimming took off 2 bases at V and 4 bases at J, with 9 bases between the two ends. The CDR3 loop spans 14 amino acids. The CDR3 here is CASSDRGDYNEQFF. CDR3 sequence (DNA): TGTGCCAGCAGTGACAGGGGGGATTACAATGAGCAGTTCTTC.

This clonotype appeared a few times. One end of the junction varies from germline; a read error may be responsible. The gene calls are TRBV19 and TRBJ2-5; D tentatively fits TRBD1 or TRBD2 (5 bases each). CDR1 LNHDA and CDR2 SQIVND come from the germline V gene (reference sequence). This CDR3 comprises 13 residues. The CDR3: CASSNSGLETQYF. The CDR3 DNA reads TGTGCAAGTAGCAACTCGGGGCTGGAGACCCAGTACTTC.

This clonotype appeared a few times. The J gene is TRBJ2-5, the V gene TRBV6-2 or TRBV6-3; 7 positions match TRBD2. V shed 1 base, J shed 2 bases, and the junction held 4 bases outside the gene matches. Germline V CDR1 and CDR2: MNHEY, SVGEGT. The CDR3 covers 15 residues. The CDR3 DNA sequence: TGTGCCAGCAGTTACTTCGGGACTATACAAGAGACCCAGTACTTC. It encodes CASSYFGTIQETQYF.

This clonotype has at least ten counts. This CDR3 is CASSFSTGGEQYV. As DNA, the CDR3 is TGCGCCAGCAGCTTCTCGACAGGGGGCGAGCAGTACGTC. The chain has TRBV5-1 and TRBJ2-7; 9 positions agree with TRBD1. Germline loops: CDR1 SGHRS, CDR2 YFSETQ. The CDR3 covers 13 residues. Trimming took 2 bases from V and 6 from J; bases not matched to a gene: 3.

In this sample, this clonotype turned up many times. The chain is built from TRBV18 and TRBJ2-2; 7 nucleotides match TRBD1. V gave up 4 bases and J gave up 7 bases; unmatched junction bases: 9. CDR1 and CDR2 (germline): KGHSH, LQKENI. CDR3 length: 15 amino acids. The CDR3 bases are TGTGCCAGCTCACGGGACAGACCTATGAGCGGGGAGCTGTTTTTT. The encoded protein is CASSRDRPMSGELFF.

This clonotype was observed at least ten times. The chain joins TRBV7-2 to TRBJ1-4; D uncertain. The V gene's germline CDR1 is SGHTA and CDR2 FQGNSA. V was trimmed by 0 bases and J by 5 bases, leaving 10 bases between them. The length of the CDR3 is 15 residues. The CDR3, as DNA: TGTGCCAGCAGCTTAGCATGGCAGCCGAATGAAAAACTGTTTTTT. Translated, it gives CASSLAWQPNEKLFF.

The J gene is TRBJ1-3, the V gene TRBV12-3 or TRBV12-4; a possible D gene is TRBD1 (6 bases). The CDR3 runs 15 residues. V was trimmed by 2 bases and J by 4 bases, leaving 12 bases between them. The CDR3: CASSLRGGSGNTIYF. DNA for the CDR3: TGTGCCAGCAGTTTACGGGGGGGCTCAGGAAACACCATATATTTT.

This clonotype was counted between two and nine times. The chain recombines TRBV4-1 with TRBJ1-2; TRBD1 matches 7 bases. The germline V gene encodes CDR1 MGHRA and CDR2 YSYEKL. The junction had 7 bases not matched to a gene; V was cut back by 5 bases and J by 1 base. This CDR3 comprises 15 residues. CDR3 in amino acids: CASSRGQGGNYGYTF. Here the CDR3 DNA reads TGCGCCAGCAGCAGGGGGCAGGGAGGTAACTATGGCTACACCTTC.